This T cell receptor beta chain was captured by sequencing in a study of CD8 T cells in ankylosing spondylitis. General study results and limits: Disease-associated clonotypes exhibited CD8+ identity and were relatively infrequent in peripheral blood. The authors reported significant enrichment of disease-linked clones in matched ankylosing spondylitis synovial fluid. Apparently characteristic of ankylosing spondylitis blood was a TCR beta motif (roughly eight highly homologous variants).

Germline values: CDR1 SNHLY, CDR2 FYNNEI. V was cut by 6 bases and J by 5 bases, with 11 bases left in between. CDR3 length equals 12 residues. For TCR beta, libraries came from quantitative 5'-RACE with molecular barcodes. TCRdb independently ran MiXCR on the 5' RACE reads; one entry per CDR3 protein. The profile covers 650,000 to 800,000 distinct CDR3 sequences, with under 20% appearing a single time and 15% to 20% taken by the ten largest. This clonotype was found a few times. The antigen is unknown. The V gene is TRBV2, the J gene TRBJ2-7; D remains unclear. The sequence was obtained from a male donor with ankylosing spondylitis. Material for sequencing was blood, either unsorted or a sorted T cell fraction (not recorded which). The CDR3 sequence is CASSSWLHEQYF. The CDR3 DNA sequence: TGTGCCAGCAGCTCATGGCTCCACGAGCAGTACTTC.